Shown below are 30 T cell receptor beta chains from a single sample sequenced in a study of blood T cell repertoires in COVID-19. Data came from immunoSEQ multiplex PCR; TCRdb stores just in-frame clones and leaves some out. The sample lists nearly 80,000 clones; approximately 82% were seen once. Sequences were obtained from peripheral blood. The receptors were gathered from an older woman with acute or convalescent COVID-19.

The V and J genes are TRBV15 and TRBJ1-5, with 8 bases identical to TRBD1. V trimming: 3 bases; J trimming: 3 bases; junction bases outside the gene matches: 1. Germline V lookup: CDR1 LNHNV, CDR2 YYDKDF (reference sequence). The CDR3 loop spans 14 amino acids. The CDR3 bases are TGTGCCACCAGCAGGGACAGGGTCAATCAGCCCCAGCATTTT. It codes for CATSRDRVNQPQHF.

The J gene is TRBJ1-3, the V gene TRBV7-2; 9 bases agree with TRBD1. Trimming cost V 4 bases and J 0 bases; bases outside gene matches: 1. The CDR3 length is 15 residues. Germline V gene data show CDR1 as SGHTA and CDR2 as FQGNSA. Here the CDR3 reads CASSWGQGSGNTIYF. The CDR3 DNA reads as TGTGCCAGCAGCTGGGGACAGGGCTCTGGAAACACCATATATTTT.

The V and J genes are TRBV19 and TRBJ1-5; D unclear. V lost 3 bases and J lost 3, with 21 bases in between. Germline CDR1 reads LNHDA; CDR2 reads SQIVND (reference sequence). This CDR3 comprises 18 residues. The CDR3 DNA sequence: TGTGCCAGTAGTATTCAGGCAAGATTTGGAGGATCCAATCAGCCCCAGCATTTT. Its translation is CASSIQARFGGSNQPQHF.

This chain connects TRBV20-1 to TRBJ2-5; 10 bases align to TRBD2. The V and J ends lost 4 bases and 4 bases, in that order; junction bases with no gene match: 6. This CDR3 spans 14 amino acids. Germline V gives CDR1 DFQATT, CDR2 SNEGSKA (reference sequence). The CDR3 DNA reads TGCAGTGCTACTGACGCTAGCGGGAGAGAGACCCAGTACTTC. Translation gives CSATDASGRETQYF.

The rearrangement links TRBV11-2 to TRBJ2-7, with 10 bases lining up with TRBD1. Trimming cost V 3 bases and J 4 bases; bases outside gene matches: 0. Germline loops: CDR1 SGHAT, CDR2 FQNNGV. The CDR3 runs to 13 residues. In DNA form, the CDR3 reads TGTGCCAGCAGCTTGGACAGGGGGTACGAGCAGTACTTC. It encodes CASSLDRGYEQYF. The full variable domain, with the rest looked up from reference TRBV11-2 and TRBJ2-7, is EAGVAQSPRYKIIEKRQSVAFWCNPISGHATLYWYQQILGQGPKLLIQFQNNGVVDDSQLPKDRFSAERLKGVDSTLKIQPAKLEDSAVYLCASSLDRGYEQYFGPGTRLTVT.

The chain is built from TRBV6-6 and TRBJ1-6; D is possibly TRBD1 (6 bases). V was pared by 5 bases and J by 5 bases, with 10 bases between. Per germline, CDR1 MNHNY and CDR2 SVGAGI (reference sequence). The CDR3 spans 14 residues. The chain's CDR3 is CASSQGQNNSPLHF. Written as DNA, the CDR3 is TGTGCCAGCAGTCAAGGACAGAATAATTCACCCCTCCACTTT.

The V and J genes are TRBV5-1 and TRBJ2-1; D gene uncertain. This CDR3 has 14 residues. Deletions cut 0 bases from V and 8 bases from J, with 12 bases between. The germline gives CDR1 SGHRS, CDR2 YFSETQ. CDR3 region: CASSLDPIPHEQFF. In nucleotides, the CDR3 is TGCGCCAGCAGCTTGGATCCAATCCCCCATGAGCAGTTCTTC. The full variable domain, its missing parts supplied by reference TRBV5-1 and TRBJ2-1, is KAGVTQTPRYLIKTRGQQVTLSCSPISGHRSVSWYQQTPGQGLQFLFEYFSETQRNKGNFPGRFSGRQFSNSRSEMNVSTLELGDSALYLCASSLDPIPHEQFFGPGTRLTVL.

This chain links TRBV3-1 (or the pseudogene TRBV3-2) with TRBJ2-7, with 8 bases lining up with TRBD2. This CDR3 has 16 residues. J was trimmed by 0 bases and V by 4 bases; bases with no gene match: 8. Germline V gene data show CDR1 as LGHDT and CDR2 as YNNKEL (reference sequence). CDR3 coding DNA: TGTGCCAGCAGCCCTCAGACTAGCGCGAGCTCCTACGAGCAGTACTTC. This translates into CASSPQTSASSYEQYF.

The V gene is TRBV25-1, the J gene TRBJ1-6, with D uncertain. From germline, CDR1 is MGHDK and CDR2 SYGVNS. The CDR3 has 15 amino acids. V was trimmed by 2 bases and J by 4 bases, leaving 9 bases between them. Written as DNA, the CDR3 is TGTGCCAGCAGTGAAGGCACGATTTATAATTCACCCCTCCACTTT. Protein sequence: CASSEGTIYNSPLHF.

CDR3 residues: CATEGLLTDSNQPQHF. In nucleotides, the CDR3 is TGTGCCACCGAAGGACTCTTGACGGACAGCAATCAGCCCCAGCATTTT. The chain uses TRBV24-1 and TRBJ1-5; no firm D call. Germline loops: CDR1 KGHDR, CDR2 SFDVKD. There are 16 residues in the CDR3. Deletions cut 9 bases from V and 1 base from J, with 18 bases between.

V is TRBV3-1 (or the pseudogene TRBV3-2) and J is TRBJ1-2; D not resolved. V was cut by 5 bases and J by 8 bases, with 12 bases left in between. CDR1 and CDR2 from the germline V gene are LGHDT and YNNKEL (reference sequence). The CDR3 has 12 amino acids. The CDR3 nucleotides are TGTGCCAGCAGCGAGGGCCCGGGAGGCTACACCTTC. It specifies CASSEGPGGYTF.

The rearrangement links TRBV6-5 to TRBJ1-1; D not certain. V dropped 8 bases and J dropped 7 bases, with 8 bases sitting between them. CDR1 is MNHEY, CDR2 SVGAGI, per germline. This CDR3 contains 10 residues. This CDR3 reads CASDRGEAFF. For the CDR3, the DNA is TGTGCCAGCGACCGGGGTGAAGCTTTCTTT.

The rearrangement joins TRBV4-1 to TRBJ2-1; D gene uncertain. This CDR3 contains 14 residues. Between the trimmed V and J ends, which lost 0 bases and 8 bases, there was a span of 11 bases. CDR1 is MGHRA, CDR2 YSYEKL, per germline. The CDR3 DNA is TGCGCCAGCAGCCAAGACTTGAGAACGGATGAGCAGTTCTTC. This sequence encodes CASSQDLRTDEQFF.

This clone was found once. The chain couples TRBV21-1 to TRBJ1-6; TRBD1 is the table's D call and was not checked against the DNA. TRBV21-1 is a pseudogene. CDR3 length: 16 residues. The DNA for the CDR3 is TGTGCCAGCAGCACACAATACCGGGACATAGGATCACCCCTCCACTTT. Its translation: CASSTQYRDIGSPLHF.

This chain links TRBV30 with TRBJ2-4, with D maybe TRBD2 (6 bases). This CDR3 has 14 amino acids. Germline V gives CDR1 GTSNPN, CDR2 SVGIG (reference sequence). Trimming cost V 4 bases and J 6 bases, with 16 bases left between them. In DNA form, the CDR3 reads TGTGCCTGGAAGGAGGGCCTGAGGGGAAACATTCAGTACTTC. This sequence encodes CAWKEGLRGNIQYF.

CDR3: CASRQLGTDTQYF. The DNA for the CDR3 is TGTGCCAGCAGACAACTAGGAACAGATACGCAGTATTTT. This rearrangement joins TRBV6-5 to TRBJ2-3, with TRBD2 as a possible D gene (5 bases). V lost 6 bases to trimming and J lost 3 bases, with 10 bases between them. Germline-derived CDR1 and CDR2 are MNHEY and SVGAGI. This CDR3 has 13 amino acids.

The chain carries TRBV4-1 and TRBJ1-3; D perhaps matches TRBD1 (5 bases). The CDR3 totals 17 residues. CDR1 and CDR2 from the germline V gene are MGHRA and YSYEKL. Trimming shortened V by 7 bases and J by 4 bases, and 23 bases separated the two germline ends. The CDR3 region is CASTPTQGRWSGNTIYF. The DNA of the CDR3 is TGCGCCAGCACCCCGACCCAGGGCAGGTGGTCGGGAAACACCATATATTTT.

The chain combines TRBV7-2 with TRBJ2-7; 9 bases fit TRBD2. The CDR3 is 14 residues long. CDR1 is SGHTA, CDR2 FQGNSA, per germline. J gave up 5 bases and V 1 base, and 3 bases lay outside the gene matches. The CDR3 nucleotides read TGTGCCAGCAGCTTAGTTAGCGGGAGTGACGAGCAGTACTTC. Translated: CASSLVSGSDEQYF.

The rearrangement uses TRBV13 and TRBJ2-2, with TRBD2 identical over 7 bases. The CDR3 is 15 residues long. The germline CDR1 and CDR2 sequences are PRHDT and FYEKMQ (reference sequence). Germline trimming cut 5 bases from V and 2 bases from J; bases unmatched to any gene: 5. CDR3 amino acids: CASSPRDYNTGELFF. The CDR3 DNA sequence: TGTGCCAGCAGCCCGCGGGACTACAACACCGGGGAGCTGTTTTTT.

This clone was found once. The rearrangement joins TRBV9 to TRBJ1-3; no clear D gene. The germline V gene encodes CDR1 SGDLS and CDR2 YYNGEE. V was trimmed by 3 bases and J by 0 bases, leaving 7 bases between them. There are 14 residues in the CDR3. CDR3 protein: CASSGDNSGNTIYF. The CDR3 region has the DNA TGTGCCAGCAGCGGAGACAACTCTGGAAACACCATATATTTT.

The chain joins TRBV27 to TRBJ2-3; perhaps TRBD2 as D (6 bases). The germline V gene has CDR1 MNHEY and CDR2 SMNVEV (reference sequence). Between the trimmed V and J ends, which lost 6 bases and 0 bases, there was a span of 16 bases. This CDR3 is 16 amino acids long. CDR3 protein: CASSIWRGTSTDTQYF. The CDR3 DNA reads TGTGCCAGCAGCATCTGGCGGGGAACTAGCACAGATACGCAGTATTTT.

A word on this clone: A read error is the likely source, as a far larger clone sits one nucleotide away. The chain is built from TRBV19 and TRBJ2-1, with D maybe TRBD2 (6 bases). The V gene lost 8 bases and the J gene lost 0 bases, with 14 bases spanning the gap. The CDR3 extends over 15 amino acids. CDR1 and CDR2 (germline): LNHDA, SQIVND (reference sequence). DNA for the CDR3: TGTGCCAGTTGTAGCGGAGGAGACTCCTACAATGAGCAGTTCTTC. It specifies CASCSGGDSYNEQFF.

The chain is built from TRBV28 and TRBJ2-3; maybe TRBD2 (5 bases). Germline V gives CDR1 MDHEN, CDR2 SYDVKM. V was clipped by 4 bases and J by 0 bases, with 11 bases between them. The length of the CDR3 is 15 residues. The CDR3: CASSSAGQSTDTQYF. CDR3 in DNA: TGTGCCAGCAGTTCTGCGGGTCAAAGCACAGATACGCAGTATTTT.

The genes are TRBV5-1 and TRBJ2-7; 10 bases line up with TRBD1. The CDR3 covers 14 residues. Losses at the gene ends were 2 bases for V and 3 bases for J; bases not matched to a gene: 2. Germline values: CDR1 SGHRS, CDR2 YFSETQ. The CDR3 DNA is TGCGCCAGCAGCTTCGGGACAGGGGTCTACGAGCAGTACTTC. Residues: CASSFGTGVYEQYF.

This clone was recorded once. This chain uses TRBV7-6 with TRBJ2-7, with 8 positions matching TRBD2. The CDR3 contains 16 residues. V lost 2 bases, J lost 2 bases, and 8 bases stayed unmatched. CDR1 and CDR2 from the germline V gene are SGHVS and FNYEAQ. CDR3 loop: CASSLLTSGTTYEQYF. CDR3 bases: TGTGCCAGCAGCTTACTCACTAGCGGAACAACCTACGAGCAGTACTTC.

The chain has TRBV6-1 and TRBJ2-3, with D possibly TRBD2 on 6 matching bases. Germline loops: CDR1 MNHNS, CDR2 SASEGT. The CDR3 loop spans 16 amino acids. V was pared by 4 bases and J by 5 bases, with 19 bases between. CDR3 DNA: TGTGCCAGCAGTGGGGACTCCCTCCCCGGGGGAGATACGCAGTATTTT. The encoded protein is CASSGDSLPGGDTQYF.

This clone was seen once. The rearrangement uses TRBV24-1 and TRBJ2-1, with D possibly being TRBD2 (5 bases). Germline V gene data show CDR1 as KGHDR and CDR2 as SFDVKD. V was clipped by 4 bases and J by 9 bases, with 27 bases between them. This CDR3 region has 18 residues. The CDR3 bases are TGTGCCACCAGTGACGCCCCTGGAGCTCGGGGTTATATAAGTGAGCAGTTCTTC. It encodes CATSDAPGARGYISEQFF.

This rearrangement joins TRBV2 to TRBJ2-7; possible D gene TRBD1, 6 bases. Trimming removed 6 bases from V and 1 base from J, with 13 bases in between. The CDR3 sequence is 14 residues long. Germline V gene sequence: CDR1 SNHLY, CDR2 FYNNEI. In DNA form, the CDR3 reads TGTGCCAGCAGCGGACAGCTCAATTCCTACGAGCAGTACTTC. This sequence encodes CASSGQLNSYEQYF.

This chain links TRBV18 with TRBJ2-2; D is undetermined. Per germline, CDR1 KGHSH and CDR2 LQKENI. V was shortened by 2 bases and J by 7 bases, with 8 bases between the two germline ends. The CDR3 is 13 amino acids. CDR3 amino acids: CASSPARNGELFF. The CDR3 bases are TGTGCCAGCTCACCAGCGAGGAACGGGGAGCTGTTTTTT.

The J gene is TRBJ2-3, the V gene TRBV7-2; 12 nucleotides agree with TRBD2. The CDR3 is 15 residues long. V dropped 6 bases and J dropped 4; count of bases not matched to a gene: 5. The V gene's germline CDR1 is SGHTA and CDR2 FQGNSA. The CDR3 DNA follows: TGTGCCAGCAGGTTGACTAGCGGGAGTCCAGATACGCAGTATTTT. Encoded protein: CASRLTSGSPDTQYF.